The 5 T cell receptor beta chains listed next were all sequenced from one sample in a study of blood T cell repertoires in COVID-19. Clones were sequenced by immunoSEQ multiplex PCR, and TCRdb holds only the in-frame ones, with some missing. The sample yields 250,000 or so clones, around 93% seen once. The sample consisted of PBMCs or T cells enriched from blood (not recorded which). The receptors originated from a man aged 40-50 years who had been exposed to COVID-19.

CDR3 DNA sequence: TGTGCCAGCAGCCAAGACGGAGACGAAGCTTTCTTT. Translated: CASSQDGDEAFF. This chain links TRBV14 with TRBJ1-1; D unresolved. The V gene's germline CDR1 is SGHDN and CDR2 FVKESK. Trimming left V 0 bases short and J 8 bases short, with 7 bases between. This CDR3 comprises 12 residues.

This clone was observed a few times. The chain recombines TRBV30 with TRBJ2-5, with TRBD2 matching over 10 bases. The germline V gene has CDR1 GTSNPN and CDR2 SVGIG (reference sequence). J lost 1 base, V lost 0 bases, and 2 bases had no gene match. This CDR3 spans 15 amino acids. The CDR3 reads CAWSVLAGPQETQYF. In nucleotides, the CDR3 is TGTGCCTGGAGTGTACTAGCGGGACCCCAAGAGACCCAGTACTTC.

V gene TRBV5-1 combines with J gene TRBJ2-5; 9 positions agree with TRBD1. CDR3 size: 15 residues. From germline, CDR1 is SGHRS and CDR2 YFSETQ. After removal of 4 bases from V and 5 bases from J, the junction contained 9 bases not matched to a gene. This chain's CDR3 is CASSRRQGERETQYF. DNA of the CDR3: TGCGCCAGCAGCAGACGACAGGGGGAGAGGGAGACCCAGTACTTC.

The gene calls are TRBV23-1 and TRBJ2-3; TRBD1 might be the D (5 bases). TRBV23-1 has ORF status, its function being uncertain. CDR3 length: 14 amino acids. V gave up 6 bases and J gave up 1 base, with 11 bases separating them. CDR3 sequence (DNA): TGCGCCAGCAGCTCAGGGTGGGGCACAGATACGCAGTATTTT. It codes for CASSSGWGTDTQYF.

This chain uses TRBV12-3 or TRBV12-4 with TRBJ1-2, with no clear D. The V and J ends lost 3 bases and 10 bases respectively, with 12 bases between them. The length of the CDR3 is 12 residues. The CDR3 coding sequence is TGTGCCAGCAGTTTTCTGGGCCACGACTACACCTTC. The encoded protein is CASSFLGHDYTF.